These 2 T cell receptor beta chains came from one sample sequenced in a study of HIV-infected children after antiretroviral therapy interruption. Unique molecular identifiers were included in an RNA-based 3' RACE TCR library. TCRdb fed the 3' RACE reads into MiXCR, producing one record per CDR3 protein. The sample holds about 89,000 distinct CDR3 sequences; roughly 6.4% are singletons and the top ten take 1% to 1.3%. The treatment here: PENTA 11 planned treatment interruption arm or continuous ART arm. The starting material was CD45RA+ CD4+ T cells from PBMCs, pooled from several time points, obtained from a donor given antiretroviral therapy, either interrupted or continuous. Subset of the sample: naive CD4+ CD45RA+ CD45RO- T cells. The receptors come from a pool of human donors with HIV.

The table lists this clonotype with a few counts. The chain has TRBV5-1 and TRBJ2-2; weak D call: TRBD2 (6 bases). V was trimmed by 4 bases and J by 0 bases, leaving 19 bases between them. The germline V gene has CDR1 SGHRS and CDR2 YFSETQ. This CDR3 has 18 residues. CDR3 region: CASSVTPPGDSNTGELFF. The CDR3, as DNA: TGCGCCAGCAGCGTAACCCCCCCGGGGGATTCGAACACCGGGGAGCTGTTTTTT.

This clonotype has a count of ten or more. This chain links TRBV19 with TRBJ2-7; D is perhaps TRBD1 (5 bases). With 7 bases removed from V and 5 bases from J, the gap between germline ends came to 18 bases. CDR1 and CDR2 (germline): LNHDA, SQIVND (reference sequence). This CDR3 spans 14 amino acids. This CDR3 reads CASNLRGHGHEQYF. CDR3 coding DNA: TGTGCCAGTAACCTCCGTGGACACGGACACGAGCAGTACTTC.